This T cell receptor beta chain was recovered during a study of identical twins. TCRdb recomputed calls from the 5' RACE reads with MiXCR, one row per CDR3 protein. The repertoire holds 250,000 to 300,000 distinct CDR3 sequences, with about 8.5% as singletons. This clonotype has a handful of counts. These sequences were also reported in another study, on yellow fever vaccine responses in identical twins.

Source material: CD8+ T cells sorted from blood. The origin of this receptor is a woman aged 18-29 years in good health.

The CDR3: CASSYSVWGLPRYF. CDR3 coding DNA: TGTGCCAGCAGTTACTCGGTTTGGGGCCTTCCGCGGTACTTC. The gene calls are TRBV6-5 and TRBJ2-7, with D perhaps matching TRBD1 (5 bases). V shed 0 bases and J shed 12 bases, with 18 bases lying between them. CDR1 MNHEY and CDR2 SVGAGI come from the germline V gene. The CDR3 spans 14 residues.